The clone carrying this T cell receptor beta chain was detected a few times. Only in-frame clones appear in the TCRdb table, and some are missing; sequencing was by immunoSEQ multiplex PCR. The sample gives about 69,000 clones, 80% to 95% of which show up once; approximately 0.3% is in the top ten. Germline values: CDR1 MDHEN, CDR2 SYDVKM. The V and J ends lost 6 bases and 4 bases respectively, with 12 bases between them. The CDR3 contains 14 residues. This record comes from a study of OX40 agonist ivuxolimab in advanced cancers. Overall study context: 40% to 50% of patients had received prior checkpoint inhibitor therapy.

The chain combines TRBV28 with TRBJ2-2; D gene uncertain. The sample in question was CD4+ or CD8+ T cells sorted from blood, obtained in a trial of the OX40 agonist ivuxolimab. The TCR originated in an adult with an advanced solid tumor such as melanoma, head and neck, liver or kidney cancer. The chain's CDR3 is CASSRPFGTGELFF. The DNA for the CDR3 is TGTGCCAGCAGCCGACCCTTCGGCACCGGGGAGCTGTTTTTT.